The rows below give T cell receptor beta chains drawn from one sample of a study of identical twins. TCRdb processed the 5' RACE reads anew with MiXCR; each CDR3 protein has one entry. The repertoire includes about 700,000 distinct CDR3 sequences, around 6% of them detected once, and roughly 1.6% sits in the top ten. The sequenced material came from naive T cells sorted from blood. These receptors were collected from a man aged 18 to 29 in good health. CDR3s include the opening cysteine and the closing phenylalanine or tryptophan. A D gene is named only where the DNA matches it firmly. The size entry is marked missing in some rows and otherwise reads once, few, many or a size class.

abundance: many; j_gene: TRBJ2-7; v_gene: TRBV18; d_gene: -; CDR3aa: CASSPGRTVYEQYF; CDR3nt: TGTGCCAGCTCACCAGGACGGACGGTCTACGAGCAGTACTTC
abundance: few; j_gene: TRBJ2-7; v_gene: TRBV7-2; d_gene: -; CDR3aa: CASSFGRGLYEQYF; CDR3nt: TGTGCCAGCAGCTTTGGCAGGGGACTCTACGAGCAGTACTTC
abundance: few; j_gene: TRBJ1-4; v_gene: TRBV5-6; d_gene: -; CDR3aa: CASSRQGTNEKLFF; CDR3nt: TGTGCCAGCAGCCGTCAGGGGACTAATGAAAAACTGTTTTTT
abundance: -; j_gene: TRBJ2-7; v_gene: TRBV25-1; d_gene: -; CDR3aa: CASSEYQGYEQYF; CDR3nt: TGTGCCAGCAGTGAATACCAGGGCTACGAGCAGTACTTC
abundance: many; j_gene: TRBJ1-2; v_gene: TRBV6-8; d_gene: -; CDR3aa: CASSRWYSDYGYTF; CDR3nt: TGTGCCAGCAGTCGTTGGTACAGCGACTATGGCTACACCTTC
abundance: few; j_gene: TRBJ2-4; v_gene: TRBV2; d_gene: -; CDR3aa: CASSDRSLAKNIQYF; CDR3nt: TGTGCCAGCAGTGATCGAAGCCTAGCCAAAAACATTCAGTACTTC
abundance: many; j_gene: TRBJ2-1; v_gene: TRBV7-9; d_gene: TRBD2; CDR3aa: CASSSGTSGSKGEQFF; CDR3nt: TGTGCCAGCAGCTCAGGGACTAGCGGGAGTAAGGGTGAGCAGTTCTTC
abundance: -; j_gene: TRBJ1-6; v_gene: TRBV20-1; d_gene: -; CDR3aa: CSARGLNKAPLHF; CDR3nt: TGCAGTGCTCGAGGACTCAATAAGGCCCCCCTCCACTTT
abundance: many; j_gene: TRBJ2-5; v_gene: TRBV6-1; d_gene: -; CDR3aa: CASRVGDGRDETQYF; CDR3nt: TGTGCCAGCAGAGTAGGTGACGGGAGAGATGAGACCCAGTACTTC
abundance: many; j_gene: TRBJ2-5; v_gene: TRBV4-3; d_gene: TRBD1; CDR3aa: CASSQGTGGPLQETQYF; CDR3nt: TGCGCCAGCAGCCAGGGGACAGGGGGCCCTCTTCAAGAGACCCAGTACTTC
abundance: few; j_gene: TRBJ2-7; v_gene: TRBV11-2; d_gene: -; CDR3aa: CASSWMVPGRSYEQYF; CDR3nt: TGTGCCAGCAGCTGGATGGTTCCGGGCCGATCCTACGAGCAGTACTTC
abundance: few; j_gene: TRBJ2-6; v_gene: TRBV4-3; d_gene: -; CDR3aa: CASSQEDRSGANVLTF; CDR3nt: TGCGCCAGCAGCCAGGAGGACCGGTCTGGGGCCAACGTCCTGACTTTC
abundance: -; j_gene: TRBJ2-3; v_gene: TRBV6-2/TRBV6-3; d_gene: -; CDR3aa: CASSPGNPGTDTQYF; CDR3nt: TGTGCCAGCAGTCCCGGGAACCCCGGAACAGATACGCAGTATTTT
abundance: many; j_gene: TRBJ2-5; v_gene: TRBV7-2; d_gene: -; CDR3aa: CASSLTQYQETQYF; CDR3nt: TGTGCCAGCAGCTTAACTCAGTACCAAGAGACCCAGTACTTC
abundance: -; j_gene: TRBJ2-7; v_gene: TRBV20-1; d_gene: TRBD2; CDR3aa: CSARDDIAGLNSYEQYF; CDR3nt: TGCAGTGCTAGAGACGACATAGCGGGGTTAAACTCCTACGAGCAGTACTTC
abundance: few; j_gene: TRBJ2-7; v_gene: TRBV5-1; d_gene: TRBD1; CDR3aa: CASSLKDRDLNEQYF; CDR3nt: TGCGCCAGCAGCCTTAAAGACAGGGATCTGAACGAGCAGTACTTC
abundance: -; j_gene: TRBJ1-2; v_gene: TRBV5-1; d_gene: TRBD1; CDR3aa: CASSSGQEENYGYTF; CDR3nt: TGCGCCAGCAGCTCGGGACAGGAGGAAAACTATGGCTACACCTTC
abundance: -; j_gene: TRBJ1-6; v_gene: TRBV6-6; d_gene: -; CDR3aa: CASSEVWDSPLHF; CDR3nt: TGTGCCAGCAGTGAGGTGTGGGATTCACCCCTCCACTTT
abundance: many; j_gene: TRBJ2-5; v_gene: TRBV5-1; d_gene: -; CDR3aa: CASSRVEGLMSRIWHF; CDR3nt: TGCGCCAGCAGCCGGGTGGAAGGACTCATGTCCCGCATATGGCACTTC
abundance: many; j_gene: TRBJ2-3; v_gene: TRBV28; d_gene: TRBD2; CDR3aa: CASSFLGTSGLDTQYF; CDR3nt: TGTGCCAGCAGTTTTCTTGGGACTAGCGGGTTAGATACGCAGTATTTT
abundance: many; j_gene: TRBJ2-3; v_gene: TRBV20-1; d_gene: TRBD2; CDR3aa: CSAHLAGGLVWTDTQYF; CDR3nt: TGCAGTGCTCACCTAGCGGGAGGTCTTGTTTGGACAGATACGCAGTATTTT
abundance: few; j_gene: TRBJ1-3; v_gene: TRBV4-3; d_gene: TRBD1; CDR3aa: CASSLHRGAGNTIYF; CDR3nt: TGCGCCAGCTCCCTACACAGGGGGGCTGGAAACACCATATATTTT
abundance: many; j_gene: TRBJ2-3; v_gene: TRBV6-2/TRBV6-3; d_gene: -; CDR3aa: CASQRLNTDTQYF; CDR3nt: TGTGCCAGCCAGCGCCTGAACACAGATACGCAGTATTTT
abundance: -; j_gene: TRBJ2-5; v_gene: TRBV29-1; d_gene: TRBD2; CDR3aa: CSGTGTSGIQETQYF; CDR3nt: TGCAGCGGGACCGGGACTAGCGGAATTCAAGAGACCCAGTACTTC
abundance: many; j_gene: TRBJ2-7; v_gene: TRBV29-1; d_gene: TRBD2; CDR3aa: CSVDGLAGGTSSYEQYF; CDR3nt: TGCAGCGTCGACGGACTAGCGGGAGGGACAAGCTCCTACGAGCAGTACTTC
abundance: many; j_gene: TRBJ2-1; v_gene: TRBV10-3; d_gene: -; CDR3aa: CAISEPHLAFFFNEQFF; CDR3nt: TGTGCCATCAGTGAGCCACACTTAGCGTTCTTCTTTAATGAGCAGTTCTTC
abundance: few; j_gene: TRBJ2-2; v_gene: TRBV11-3; d_gene: -; CDR3aa: CASSHERATGELFF; CDR3nt: TGTGCCAGCAGTCACGAGAGGGCTACCGGGGAGCTGTTTTTT
abundance: many; j_gene: TRBJ2-1; v_gene: TRBV3-1; d_gene: -; CDR3aa: CASSQAGSPINEQFF; CDR3nt: TGTGCCAGCAGCCAAGCAGGGTCCCCCATCAATGAGCAGTTCTTC
abundance: few; j_gene: TRBJ2-5; v_gene: TRBV18; d_gene: -; CDR3aa: CASRTGTAQETQYF; CDR3nt: TGTGCCAGCCGCACTGGGACCGCTCAAGAGACCCAGTACTTC
abundance: many; j_gene: TRBJ1-1; v_gene: TRBV20-1; d_gene: -; CDR3aa: CSATDTNTEAFF; CDR3nt: TGCAGTGCTACCGACACGAACACTGAAGCTTTCTTT
abundance: few; j_gene: TRBJ2-1; v_gene: TRBV9; d_gene: -; CDR3aa: CASSVPGTLYNEQFF; CDR3nt: TGTGCCAGCAGCGTACCCGGGACTCTCTACAATGAGCAGTTCTTC
abundance: many; j_gene: TRBJ2-3; v_gene: TRBV29-1; d_gene: -; CDR3aa: CSVDDTQYF; CDR3nt: TGCAGCGTTGATGATACGCAGTATTTT
abundance: few; j_gene: TRBJ1-1; v_gene: TRBV2; d_gene: -; CDR3aa: CASTDEYTEAFF; CDR3nt: TGTGCCAGCACGGACGAGTACACTGAAGCTTTCTTT
abundance: few; j_gene: TRBJ2-1; v_gene: TRBV12-3/TRBV12-4; d_gene: TRBD2; CDR3aa: CASSLEIAGAEQFF; CDR3nt: TGTGCCAGCAGTTTAGAGATAGCGGGAGCTGAGCAGTTCTTC
abundance: -; j_gene: TRBJ2-4; v_gene: TRBV18; d_gene: -; CDR3aa: CASSPPAGRENIQYF; CDR3nt: TGTGCCAGCTCACCACCCGCTGGGAGAGAAAACATTCAGTACTTC